This T cell receptor beta chain originates from a study of shared clonotypes between healthy human individuals. Study-wide results and limits: Researchers found naive subsets generally carried larger estimated richness than memory subsets. Unshared clonotypes carried lower generation probabilities than those common to all four donors. Clonotype sharing among the donors was expected to vary with sequencing depth.

Comment on this clone: Its matching antigen is unknown.

The CDR3 consists of 16 residues. Germline CDR1 is MGHRA and CDR2 is YSYEKL. The J segment lost 3 bases and the V segment lost 1 base, leaving 2 bases of the junction unmatched. The protocol was immunoSEQ multiplex PCR, while the TCRdb copy is restricted to in-frame clones and leaves out a portion. This repertoire shows roughly 1 million clones, 75% to 80% found once; its top ten account for under 0.65%. The sample was memory CD4+ T cells from PBMCs. Subset given: CD45RA-negative fraction. The chain employs TRBV4-1 and TRBJ2-7; TRBD2 agrees at 14 bases. This receptor was taken from a man aged 18 to 30 in good health. Some clones in this sample may be carry-over from other donors' samples. CDR3 bases: TGCGCCAGCAGCCAAGGGACTAGCGGGAGGATCTACGAGCAGTACTTC. This gives the protein CASSQGTSGRIYEQYF.